This T cell receptor (beta chain) is drawn from a study of cytomegalovirus exposure and HLA in healthy donors. In this sample, this clone turned up a few times. CDR3 size: 15 residues. The V and J ends lost 7 bases and 2 bases respectively, with 18 bases between them. Germline lookup yields CDR1 LNHDA and CDR2 SQIVND (reference sequence). The method was immunoSEQ multiplex PCR; TCRdb's version includes in-frame clones alone and lacks a portion of them. The repertoire holds roughly 230,000 clones, with about 92% as singletons. V usage is TRBV19 and J usage is TRBJ2-7; D might be TRBD1 (6 bases). Sequences were obtained from PBMCs. This TCR was sampled from a woman aged 25 to 39 in good health and CMV-seronegative. This chain's CDR3 is CASTRAHRETYEQYF. In DNA, the CDR3 is TGTGCCAGTACTAGGGCCCACAGGGAGACCTACGAGCAGTACTTC.